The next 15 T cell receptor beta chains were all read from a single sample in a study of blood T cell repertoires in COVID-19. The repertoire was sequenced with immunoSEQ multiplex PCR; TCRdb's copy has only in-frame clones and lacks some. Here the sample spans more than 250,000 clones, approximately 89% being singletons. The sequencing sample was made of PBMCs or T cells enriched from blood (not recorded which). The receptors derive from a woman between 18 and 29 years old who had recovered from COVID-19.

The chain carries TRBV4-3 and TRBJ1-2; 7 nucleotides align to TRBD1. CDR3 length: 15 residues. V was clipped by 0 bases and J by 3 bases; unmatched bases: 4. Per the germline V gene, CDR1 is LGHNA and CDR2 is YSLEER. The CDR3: CASSQEGQGDYGYTF. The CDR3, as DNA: TGCGCCAGCAGCCAAGAAGGGCAGGGGGACTATGGCTACACCTTC.

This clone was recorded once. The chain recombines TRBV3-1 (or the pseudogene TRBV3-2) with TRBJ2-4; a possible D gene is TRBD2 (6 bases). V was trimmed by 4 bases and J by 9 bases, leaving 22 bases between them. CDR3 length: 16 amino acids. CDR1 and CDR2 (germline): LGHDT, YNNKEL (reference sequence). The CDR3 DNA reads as TGTGCCAGCAGCCCATTTACCCCGGGAGTTTTTAGCATTCAGTACTTC. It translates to CASSPFTPGVFSIQYF.

The CDR3 DNA reads as TGTGCCAGTAGTATCTCAACCCGCCAGGGACAGGGTTCGGATACGCAGTATTTT. This translates into CASSISTRQGQGSDTQYF. The V call is TRBV19, the J call TRBJ2-3, with 9 nucleotides matching TRBD1. Germline loops: CDR1 LNHDA, CDR2 SQIVND (reference sequence). The CDR3 is 18 residues long. V gave up 3 bases and J gave up 6 bases; unmatched junction bases: 16.

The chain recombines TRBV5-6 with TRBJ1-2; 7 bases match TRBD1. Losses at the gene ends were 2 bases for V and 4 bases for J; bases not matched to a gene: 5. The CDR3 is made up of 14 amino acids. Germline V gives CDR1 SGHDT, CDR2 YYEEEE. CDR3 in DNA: TGTGCCAGCAGCTTCGACAGGGTGGGCTATGGCTACACCTTC. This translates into CASSFDRVGYGYTF.

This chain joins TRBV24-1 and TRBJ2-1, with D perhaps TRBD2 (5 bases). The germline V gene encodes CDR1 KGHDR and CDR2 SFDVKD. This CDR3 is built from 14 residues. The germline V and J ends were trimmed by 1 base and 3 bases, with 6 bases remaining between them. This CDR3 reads CATSDFGNYNEQFF. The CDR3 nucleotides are TGTGCCACCAGTGATTTCGGGAACTACAATGAGCAGTTCTTC.

The CDR3 region is CASSDLRGGGPYNEQFF. As DNA, the CDR3 is TGCGCCAGCAGTGATCTCAGGGGAGGGGGTCCCTACAATGAGCAGTTCTTC. V usage is TRBV10-2 and J usage is TRBJ2-1; D may be TRBD2 (7 bases). V lost 3 bases to trimming and J lost 2 bases, with 17 bases between them. The CDR3 contains 17 residues. Germline V gives CDR1 WSHSY, CDR2 SAAADI.

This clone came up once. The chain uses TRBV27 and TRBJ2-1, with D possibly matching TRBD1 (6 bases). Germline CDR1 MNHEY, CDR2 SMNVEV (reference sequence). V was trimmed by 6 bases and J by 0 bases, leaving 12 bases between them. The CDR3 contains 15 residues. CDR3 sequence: CASSTDRSSYNEQFF. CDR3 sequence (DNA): TGTGCCAGCAGCACGGACAGAAGCTCCTACAATGAGCAGTTCTTC.

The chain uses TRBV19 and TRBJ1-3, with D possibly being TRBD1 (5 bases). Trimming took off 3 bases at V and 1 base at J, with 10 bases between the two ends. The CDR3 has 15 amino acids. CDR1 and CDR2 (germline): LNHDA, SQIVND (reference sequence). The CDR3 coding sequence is TGTGCCAGTAGTATCAGGGTCTCATCTGGAAACACCATATATTTT. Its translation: CASSIRVSSGNTIYF. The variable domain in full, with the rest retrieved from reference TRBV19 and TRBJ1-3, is DGGITQSPKYLFRKEGQNVTLSCEQNLNHDAMYWYRQDPGQGLRLIYYSQIVNDFQKGDIAEGYSVSREKKESFPLTVTSAQKNPTAFYLCASSIRVSSGNTIYFGEGSWLTVV.

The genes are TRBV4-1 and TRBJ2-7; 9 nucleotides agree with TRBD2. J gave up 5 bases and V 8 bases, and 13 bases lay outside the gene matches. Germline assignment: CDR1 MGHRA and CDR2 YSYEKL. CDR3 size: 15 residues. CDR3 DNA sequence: TGCGCCAGCGCCGGGCTAGCGGGACCCTTGGACGAGCAGTACTTC. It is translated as CASAGLAGPLDEQYF.

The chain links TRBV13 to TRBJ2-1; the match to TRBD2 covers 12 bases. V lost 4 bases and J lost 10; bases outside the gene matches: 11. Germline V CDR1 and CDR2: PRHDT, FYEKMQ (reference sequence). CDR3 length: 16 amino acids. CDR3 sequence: CASSSLAGGPIGEQFF. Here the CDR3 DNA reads TGTGCCAGCAGCTCCCTAGCGGGAGGGCCTATCGGAGAGCAGTTCTTC.

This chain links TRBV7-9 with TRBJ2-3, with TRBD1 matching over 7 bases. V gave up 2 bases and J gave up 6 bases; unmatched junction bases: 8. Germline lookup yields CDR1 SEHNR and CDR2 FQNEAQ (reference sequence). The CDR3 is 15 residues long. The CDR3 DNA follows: TGTGCCAGCAGCTTATTCGACAGGGTACAGGATACGCAGTATTTT. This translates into CASSLFDRVQDTQYF. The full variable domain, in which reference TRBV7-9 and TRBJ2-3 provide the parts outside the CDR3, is DTGVSQNPRHKITKRGQNVTFRCDPISEHNRLYWYRQTLGQGPEFLTYFQNEAQLEKSRLLSDRFSAERPKGSFSTLEIQRTEQGDSAMYLCASSLFDRVQDTQYFGPGTRLTVL.

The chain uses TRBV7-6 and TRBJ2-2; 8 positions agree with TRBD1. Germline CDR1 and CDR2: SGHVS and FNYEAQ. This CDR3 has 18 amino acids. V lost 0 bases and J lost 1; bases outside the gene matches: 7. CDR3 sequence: CASSLAFSRGLNTGELFF. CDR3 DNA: TGTGCCAGCAGCTTAGCTTTTAGCAGGGGGCTGAACACCGGGGAGCTGTTTTTT.

The CDR3: CATSDREGPNQPQHF. CDR3 sequence (DNA): TGTGCCACCAGTGATAGGGAGGGTCCAAATCAGCCCCAGCATTTT. The chain carries TRBV24-1 and TRBJ1-5; no definite D call. Trimming took 3 bases from V and 4 from J, leaving 12 bases between them. This CDR3 spans 15 amino acids. Germline CDR1 KGHDR, CDR2 SFDVKD.

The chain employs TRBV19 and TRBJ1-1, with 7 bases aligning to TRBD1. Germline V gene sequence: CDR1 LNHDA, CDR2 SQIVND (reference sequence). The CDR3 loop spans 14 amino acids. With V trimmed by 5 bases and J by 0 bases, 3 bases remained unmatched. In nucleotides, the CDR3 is TGTGCCAGTAGTGTGGGGACAGTGAACACTGAAGCTTTCTTT. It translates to CASSVGTVNTEAFF. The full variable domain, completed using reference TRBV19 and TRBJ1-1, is DGGITQSPKYLFRKEGQNVTLSCEQNLNHDAMYWYRQDPGQGLRLIYYSQIVNDFQKGDIAEGYSVSREKKESFPLTVTSAQKNPTAFYLCASSVGTVNTEAFFGQGTRLTVV.

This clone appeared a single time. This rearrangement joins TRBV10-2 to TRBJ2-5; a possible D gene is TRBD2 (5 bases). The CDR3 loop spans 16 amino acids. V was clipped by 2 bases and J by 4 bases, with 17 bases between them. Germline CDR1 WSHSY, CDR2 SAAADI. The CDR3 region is CASSEGERMVGETQYF. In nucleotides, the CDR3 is TGCGCCAGCAGTGAGGGGGAGCGGATGGTGGGAGAGACCCAGTACTTC.